The T cell receptor beta chain described here comes from a study of blood T cell repertoires in COVID-19. In germline, CDR1 is GTSNPN, CDR2 SVGIG (reference sequence). V lost 2 bases and J lost 6; bases outside the gene matches: 10. This CDR3 is 16 amino acids long. Methods used by the authors: It was from reference gene primer amplification that nucleated cell counts were estimated. Generated by immunoSEQ multiplex PCR, the TCRdb table keeps only in-frame clones and is missing some. Clone size and the V and J calls come from that table; the DNA yielded D and trimming. The sample has 150,000 to 200,000 clones; 75% to 85% are singletons. Two consecutive negative NP/OP PCR tests, clearance, or resolved symptoms defined Cohort 3 recovery.

The J gene is TRBJ1-6, the V gene TRBV30; 7 bases agree with TRBD1. The sequence came from a man between 35 and 55 years old who had recovered from COVID-19. The sample taken for sequencing was PBMCs or T cells enriched from blood (not recorded which). The CDR3 DNA reads TGTGCCTGGAGTCGACCTGGGACAGTAATTAATTCACCCCTCCACTTT. Translation: CAWSRPGTVINSPLHF.